This T cell receptor beta chain was observed in a study of shared clonotypes between healthy human individuals. Across the study: Contributing individuals were two females and a few males aged 18 to 49.

The unsorted samples had tens of millions of PBMCs used for genomic DNA. The CDR3 totals 14 residues. The V end lost 0 bases, the J end lost 3 bases, and 8 bases lay between the germline ends. From germline, CDR1 is MNHNS and CDR2 SASEGT. Deep-level settings were used for running the assay. The repertoire was sequenced with immunoSEQ multiplex PCR; TCRdb's copy has only in-frame clones and lacks some. The sample shows about 480,000 clones, 79% of them seen only once. Sequencing used PBMCs. This clonotype was sampled from a woman in her thirties or forties in good health. Some clones in this sample may be carry-over from other donors' samples. The chain combines TRBV6-1 with TRBJ1-1; TRBD1 might be the D (6 bases). CDR3 sequence (DNA): TGTGCCAGCAGTGAAGCGCAGGGGTACACTGAAGCTTTCTTT. This codes for CASSEAQGYTEAFF.